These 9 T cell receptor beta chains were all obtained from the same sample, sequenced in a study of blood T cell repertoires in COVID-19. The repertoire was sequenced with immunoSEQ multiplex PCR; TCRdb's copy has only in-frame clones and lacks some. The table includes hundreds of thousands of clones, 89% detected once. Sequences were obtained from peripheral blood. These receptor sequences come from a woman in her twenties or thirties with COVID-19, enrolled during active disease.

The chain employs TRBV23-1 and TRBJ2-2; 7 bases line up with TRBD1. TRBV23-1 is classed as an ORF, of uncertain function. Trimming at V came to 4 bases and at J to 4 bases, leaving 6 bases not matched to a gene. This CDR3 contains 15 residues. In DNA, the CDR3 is TGCGCCAGCAGTCTAGGGACAGACAGCACCGGGGAGCTGTTTTTT. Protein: CASSLGTDSTGELFF.

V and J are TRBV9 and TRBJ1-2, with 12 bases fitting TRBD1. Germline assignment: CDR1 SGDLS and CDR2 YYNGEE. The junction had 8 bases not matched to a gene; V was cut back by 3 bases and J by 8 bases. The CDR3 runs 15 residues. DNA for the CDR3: TGTGCCAGCAGCGCGGTGGGACAGGGGGCCGGAGGCTACACCTTC. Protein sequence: CASSAVGQGAGGYTF.

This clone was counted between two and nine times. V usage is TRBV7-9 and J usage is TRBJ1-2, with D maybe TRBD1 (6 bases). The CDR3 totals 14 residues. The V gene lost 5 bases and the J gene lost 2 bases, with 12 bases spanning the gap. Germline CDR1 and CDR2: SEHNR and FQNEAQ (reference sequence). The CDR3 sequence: CASSLRTANYGYTF. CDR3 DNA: TGTGCCAGCAGCCTACGGACAGCAAACTATGGCTACACCTTC. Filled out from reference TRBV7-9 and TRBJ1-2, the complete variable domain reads DTGVSQNPRHKITKRGQNVTFRCDPISEHNRLYWYRQTLGQGPEFLTYFQNEAQLEKSRLLSDRFSAERPKGSFSTLEIQRTEQGDSAMYLCASSLRTANYGYTFGSGTRLTVV.

The CDR3 is CASSLLAGRKTQYF. The CDR3 bases are TGTGCCAGCAGTCTATTAGCGGGGAGGAAGACCCAGTACTTC. The chain recombines TRBV27 with TRBJ2-5; TRBD2 matches at 8 bases. Trimming at V came to 5 bases and at J to 6 bases, leaving 8 bases not matched to a gene. Germline V CDR1 and CDR2: MNHEY, SMNVEV (reference sequence). CDR3 length equals 14 residues.

The CDR3 reads CSAGGLRPNTGELFF. For the CDR3, the DNA is TGCAGCGCCGGGGGACTCCGACCTAACACCGGGGAGCTGTTTTTT. V gene TRBV29-1 combines with J gene TRBJ2-2; weak D call: TRBD2 (6 bases). The CDR3 totals 15 residues. The ends were cut back, 7 bases at V and 2 bases at J, with 17 bases in the middle. Germline V gives CDR1 SQVTM, CDR2 ANQGSEA.

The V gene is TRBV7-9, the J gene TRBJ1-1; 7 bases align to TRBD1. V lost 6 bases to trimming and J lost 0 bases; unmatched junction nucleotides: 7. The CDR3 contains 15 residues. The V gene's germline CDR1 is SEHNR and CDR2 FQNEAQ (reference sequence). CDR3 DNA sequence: TGTGCCAGCAGGGCTAATCAGGGGGTGAACACTGAAGCTTTCTTT. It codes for CASRANQGVNTEAFF.

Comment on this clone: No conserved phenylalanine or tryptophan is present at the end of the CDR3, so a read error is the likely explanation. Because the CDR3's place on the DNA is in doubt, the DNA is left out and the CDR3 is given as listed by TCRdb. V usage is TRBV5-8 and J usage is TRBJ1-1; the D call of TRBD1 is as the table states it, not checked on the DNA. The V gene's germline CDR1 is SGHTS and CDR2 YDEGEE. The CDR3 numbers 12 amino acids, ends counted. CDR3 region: CASSLAKGHHPL.

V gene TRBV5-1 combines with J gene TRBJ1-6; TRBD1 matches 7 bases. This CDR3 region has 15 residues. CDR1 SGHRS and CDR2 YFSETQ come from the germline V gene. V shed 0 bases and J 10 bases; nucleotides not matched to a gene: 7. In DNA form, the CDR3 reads TGCGCCAGCAGCTTGGGCGGGGACAGCGGATCACCCCTCCACTTT. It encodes CASSLGGDSGSPLHF.

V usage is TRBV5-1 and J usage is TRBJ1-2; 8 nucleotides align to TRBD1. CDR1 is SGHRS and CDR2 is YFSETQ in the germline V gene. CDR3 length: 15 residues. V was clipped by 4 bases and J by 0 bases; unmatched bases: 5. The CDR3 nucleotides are TGCGCCAGCAGCACAACGACAGGGGCTAACTATGGCTACACCTTC. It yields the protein CASSTTTGANYGYTF.